The rows below give T cell receptor beta chains drawn from one sample of a study of vaccination and CD4 T cells after COVID-19. No antigen has been identified for these receptors. MiXCR was run by TCRdb on the PCR reads, yielding one entry per CDR3 protein. The table lists 8,500 to 10,000 distinct CDR3 sequences, 23% of them singletons. Material: cultured CD4+ T cells from blood. These receptors originate from a human donor with COVID-19. Both conserved end residues are part of each CDR3. The D gene is left open where the match is weak. Clone size is stated in some rows and not others, as once, few, many or a class when expanded.

TRBV25-1	TRBJ1-4	NA	NA	CASIGTGGKDEKLFF	TGTGCCAGCATTGGGACCGGGGGCAAGGATGAAAAACTGTTTTTT
TRBV20-1	TRBJ1-1	few	NA	CSAQMNTEAFF	TGCAGTGCGCAGATGAACACTGAAGCTTTCTTT
TRBV9	TRBJ2-7	NA	TRBD1	CASSVASGTGMYEQYF	TGTGCCAGCAGCGTGGCCTCCGGGACAGGGATGTACGAGCAGTACTTC
TRBV30	TRBJ2-3	few	TRBD1	CAWRYEAGGRTNTQYF	TGTGCCTGGAGATATGAAGCAGGGGGCCGAACGAATACGCAGTATTTT
TRBV28	TRBJ2-5	NA	NA	CASSSTTGFVETQYF	TGTGCCAGCTCCAGTACCACAGGGTTCGTAGAGACCCAGTACTTC
TRBV5-1	TRBJ1-6	NA	NA	CASSQLGNSPLHF	TGCGCCAGCAGCCAATTAGGGAATTCACCCCTCCACTTT
TRBV7-3	TRBJ2-5	NA	NA	CASSLEGLQETQYF	TGTGCCAGCAGCTTAGAGGGACTCCAAGAGACCCAGTACTTC
TRBV7-2	TRBJ1-4	few	TRBD1	CASSSGGSNEKLFF	TGTGCCAGCAGCTCAGGGGGAAGTAATGAAAAACTGTTTTTT
TRBV20-1	TRBJ2-3	NA	NA	CSARDPGHIDKQYF	TGCAGTGCTAGAGATCCGGGACACATAGATAAGCAGTATTTT
TRBV19	TRBJ2-2	medium-sized	NA	CASTGTYTGELFF	TGTGCCAGTACCGGGACGTACACCGGGGAGCTGTTTTTT
TRBV19	TRBJ1-5	NA	NA	CASSITLQGMGQPQHF	TGTGCCAGTAGTATAACCCTTCAGGGGATGGGTCAGCCCCAGCATTTT
TRBV4-1	TRBJ1-4	NA	NA	CASSQVVSDSREKLFF	TGCGCCAGCAGCCAAGTAGTATCGGACAGCCGTGAAAAACTGTTTTTT
TRBV12-3/TRBV12-4	TRBJ2-2	NA	TRBD1	CASSEGQGPNTGELFF	TGTGCCAGCAGTGAGGGACAGGGGCCTAACACCGGGGAGCTGTTTTTT
TRBV6-5	TRBJ2-7	NA	TRBD1	CASSYGQGAYEQYF	TGTGCCAGCAGTTACGGGCAGGGGGCCTACGAGCAGTACTTC
TRBV6-5	TRBJ1-1	NA	NA	CAGSYTSGNTEAFF	TGTGCCGGCAGTTACACGAGCGGAAACACTGAAGCTTTCTTT
TRBV10-3	TRBJ2-7	few	TRBD1	CAISGGTANFEQYF	TGTGCCATCAGTGGGGGGACAGCCAATTTTGAGCAGTACTTC
TRBV2	TRBJ2-7	NA	TRBD2	CASSDSELAGGLYEQYF	TGTGCCAGCAGTGACAGCGAACTAGCGGGGGGGCTCTACGAGCAGTACTTC
TRBV2	TRBJ1-2	few	NA	CASRPLAANYGYTF	TGTGCCAGCAGACCCCTTGCAGCTAACTATGGCTACACCTTC
TRBV28	TRBJ1-1	NA	NA	CASRPREPVTEAFF	TGTGCCAGCAGACCCCGGGAACCGGTCACTGAAGCTTTCTTT
TRBV5-4	TRBJ1-2	NA	NA	CASSLESLSRGYTF	TGTGCCAGCAGCTTGGAGAGTCTCTCTCGTGGCTACACCTTC
TRBV5-1	TRBJ2-2	few	NA	CASSRAATGELFF	TGCGCCAGCAGCAGGGCTGCGACCGGGGAGCTGTTTTTT
TRBV19	TRBJ2-7	few	NA	CASSIGGPYGLEQYF	TGTGCCAGTAGTATTGGAGGGCCCTACGGTCTGGAGCAGTACTTC
TRBV6-1	TRBJ2-6	NA	NA	CASSGLGGGANVLTF	TGTGCCAGCAGTGGATTGGGCGGTGGGGCCAACGTCCTGACTTTC
TRBV6-1	TRBJ2-5	few	TRBD2	CASKSGGQGQETQYF	TGTGCCAGCAAAAGCGGGGGGCAGGGGCAAGAGACCCAGTACTTC